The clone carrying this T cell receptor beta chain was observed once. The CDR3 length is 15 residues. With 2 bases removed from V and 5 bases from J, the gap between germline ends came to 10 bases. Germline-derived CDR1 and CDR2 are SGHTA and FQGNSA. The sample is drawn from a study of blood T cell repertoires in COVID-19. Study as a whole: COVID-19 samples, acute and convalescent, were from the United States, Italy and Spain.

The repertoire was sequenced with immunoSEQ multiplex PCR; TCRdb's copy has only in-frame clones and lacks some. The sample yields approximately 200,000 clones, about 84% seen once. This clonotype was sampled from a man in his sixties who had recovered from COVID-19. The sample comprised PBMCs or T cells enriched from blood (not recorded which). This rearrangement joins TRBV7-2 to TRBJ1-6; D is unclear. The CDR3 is CASSLQVLNNSPLHF. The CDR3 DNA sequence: TGTGCCAGCAGCTTACAGGTCTTGAATAATTCACCCCTCCACTTT.